This T cell receptor beta chain came from a study of glioma-infiltrating T cells. The iRepertoire nested amplicon-rescue multiplex PCR amplified TCR alpha and beta CDR3s from RNA. MiXCR was run by TCRdb on the multiplex PCR reads, yielding one entry per CDR3 protein. Of about 110,000 distinct CDR3 sequences in the sample, 20% to 25% were seen once. The junction had 10 bases not matched to a gene; V was cut back by 2 bases and J by 7 bases. From germline, CDR1 is MNHEY and CDR2 SVGEGT. The CDR3 consists of 15 residues. This clonotype was counted at least ten times. This TCR was sampled from a human donor with low-grade glioma or glioblastoma, undergoing nonglioma brain surgery, or in good health (not recorded which). Sequencing was performed on glioma tissue, nonneoplastic brain tissue, or PBMCs (not recorded which). This chain uses TRBV6-2 or TRBV6-3 with TRBJ2-7; 8 positions agree with TRBD2. The CDR3 DNA is TGTGCCAGCAGTTACGAGCGGGGGTCGTTGAATGAGCAGTACTTC. Encoded protein: CASSYERGSLNEQYF.